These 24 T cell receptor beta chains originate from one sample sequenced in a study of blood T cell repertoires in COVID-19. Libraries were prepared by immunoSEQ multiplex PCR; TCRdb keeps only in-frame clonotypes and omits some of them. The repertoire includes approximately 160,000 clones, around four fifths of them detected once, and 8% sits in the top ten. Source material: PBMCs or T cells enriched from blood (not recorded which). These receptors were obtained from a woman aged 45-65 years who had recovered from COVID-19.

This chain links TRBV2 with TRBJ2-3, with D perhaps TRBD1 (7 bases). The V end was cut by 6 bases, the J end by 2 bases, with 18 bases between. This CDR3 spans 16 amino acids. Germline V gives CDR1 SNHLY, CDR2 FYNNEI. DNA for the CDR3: TGTGCCAGCAGATCTTCAGGGGGGCGTGCCACAGATACGCAGTATTTT. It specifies CASRSSGGRATDTQYF.

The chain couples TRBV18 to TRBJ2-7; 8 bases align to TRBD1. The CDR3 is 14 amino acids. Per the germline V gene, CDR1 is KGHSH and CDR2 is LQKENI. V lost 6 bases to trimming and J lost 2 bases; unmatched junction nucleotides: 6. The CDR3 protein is CASSRTGWPYEQYF. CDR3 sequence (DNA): TGTGCCAGCTCCCGGACAGGGTGGCCCTACGAGCAGTACTTC.

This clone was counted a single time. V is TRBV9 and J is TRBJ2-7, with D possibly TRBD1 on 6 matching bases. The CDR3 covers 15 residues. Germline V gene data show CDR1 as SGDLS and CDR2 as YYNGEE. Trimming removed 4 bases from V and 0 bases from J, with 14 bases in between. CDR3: CASSSGVTSSYEQYF. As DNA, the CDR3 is TGTGCCAGCAGCTCAGGGGTTACGAGCTCCTACGAGCAGTACTTC.

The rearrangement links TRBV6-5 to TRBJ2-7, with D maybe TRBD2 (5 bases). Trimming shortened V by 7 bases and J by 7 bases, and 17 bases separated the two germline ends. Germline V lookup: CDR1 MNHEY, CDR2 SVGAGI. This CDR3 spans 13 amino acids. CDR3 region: CASTFSGRLEQYF. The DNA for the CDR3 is TGTGCCAGCACGTTTAGTGGGAGATTGGAGCAGTACTTC.

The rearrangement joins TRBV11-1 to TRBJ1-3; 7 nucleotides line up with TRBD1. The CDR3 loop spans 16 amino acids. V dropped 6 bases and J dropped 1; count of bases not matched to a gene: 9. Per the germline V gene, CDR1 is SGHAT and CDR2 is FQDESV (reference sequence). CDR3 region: CASRRGQTESGNTIYF. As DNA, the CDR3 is TGTGCCAGCAGGAGGGGACAGACTGAATCTGGAAACACCATATATTTT.

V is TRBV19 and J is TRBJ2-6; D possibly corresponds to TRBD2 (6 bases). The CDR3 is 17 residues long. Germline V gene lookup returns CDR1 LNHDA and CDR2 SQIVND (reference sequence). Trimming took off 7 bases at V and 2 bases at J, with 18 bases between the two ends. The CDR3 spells CASKTAGRDAGANVLTF. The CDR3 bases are TGTGCCAGTAAAACGGCAGGGCGGGACGCTGGGGCCAACGTCCTGACTTTC.

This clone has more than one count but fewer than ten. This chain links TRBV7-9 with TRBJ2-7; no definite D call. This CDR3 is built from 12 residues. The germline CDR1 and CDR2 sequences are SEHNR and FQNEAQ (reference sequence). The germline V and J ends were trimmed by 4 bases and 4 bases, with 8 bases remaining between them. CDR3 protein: CASSSDTYEQYF. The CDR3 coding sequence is TGTGCCAGCAGCTCCGATACTTACGAGCAGTACTTC.

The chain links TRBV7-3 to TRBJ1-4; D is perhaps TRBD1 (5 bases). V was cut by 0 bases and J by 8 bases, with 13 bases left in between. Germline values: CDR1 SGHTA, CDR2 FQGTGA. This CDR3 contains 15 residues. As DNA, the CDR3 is TGTGCCAGCAGCTTAACGGGCAGGGTAGGCGAAAAACTGTTTTTT. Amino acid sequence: CASSLTGRVGEKLFF.

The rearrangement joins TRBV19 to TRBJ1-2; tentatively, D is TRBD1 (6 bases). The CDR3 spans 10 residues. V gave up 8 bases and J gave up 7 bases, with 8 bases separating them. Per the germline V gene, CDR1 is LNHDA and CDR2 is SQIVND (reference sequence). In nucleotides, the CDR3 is TGTGCCAGTGGGACATTTGGCTACACCTTC. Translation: CASGTFGYTF.

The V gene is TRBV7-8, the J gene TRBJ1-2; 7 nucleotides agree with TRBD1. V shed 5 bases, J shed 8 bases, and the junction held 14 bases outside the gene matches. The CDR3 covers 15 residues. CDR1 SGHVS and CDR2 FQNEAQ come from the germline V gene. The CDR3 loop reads CASSQPITGDGGYTF. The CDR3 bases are TGTGCCAGCAGCCAACCGATTACAGGGGATGGAGGCTACACCTTC. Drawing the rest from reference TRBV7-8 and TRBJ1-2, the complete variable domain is GAGVSQSPRYKVAKRGQDVALRCDPISGHVSLFWYQQALGQGPEFLTYFQNEAQLDKSGLPSDRFFAERPEGSVSTLKIQRTQQEDSAVYLCASSQPITGDGGYTFGSGTRLTVV.

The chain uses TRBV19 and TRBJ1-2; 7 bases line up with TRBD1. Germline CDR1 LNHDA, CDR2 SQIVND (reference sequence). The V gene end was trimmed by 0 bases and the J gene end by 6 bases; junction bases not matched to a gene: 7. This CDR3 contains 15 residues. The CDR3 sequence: CASSIEGTDSHGYTF. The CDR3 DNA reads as TGTGCCAGTAGTATAGAAGGGACAGATTCGCATGGCTACACCTTC.

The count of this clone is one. CDR3 in DNA: TGCAGTGCTAGTCCGGGGTGGCGGTCCTACAATGAGCAGTTCTTC. Translated: CSASPGWRSYNEQFF. The chain is built from TRBV20-1 and TRBJ2-1; possibly TRBD2 for D (5 bases). Trimming removed 3 bases from V and 1 base from J, with 13 bases in between. Germline CDR1 is DFQATT and CDR2 is SNEGSKA (reference sequence). The CDR3 extends over 15 amino acids.

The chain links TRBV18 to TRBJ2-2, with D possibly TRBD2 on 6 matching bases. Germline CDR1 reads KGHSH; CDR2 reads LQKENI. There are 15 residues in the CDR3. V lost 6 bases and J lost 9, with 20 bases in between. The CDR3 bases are TGTGCCAGCTCGCATGGAGGGACCGGGAGCCGGGAGCTGTTTTTT. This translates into CASSHGGTGSRELFF. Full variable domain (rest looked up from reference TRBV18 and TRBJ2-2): NAGVMQNPRHLVRRRGQEARLRCSPMKGHSHVYWYRQLPEEGLKFMVYLQKENIIDESGMPKERFSAEFPKEGPSILRIQQVVRGDSAAYFCASSHGGTGSRELFFGEGSRLTVL.

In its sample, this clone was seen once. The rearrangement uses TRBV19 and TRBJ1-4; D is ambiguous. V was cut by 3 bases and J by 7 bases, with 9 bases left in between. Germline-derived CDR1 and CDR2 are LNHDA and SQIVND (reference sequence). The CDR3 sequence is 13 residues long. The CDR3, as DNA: TGTGCCAGTAGTATTTCTGAGGGTGAAAAACTGTTTTTT. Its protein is CASSISEGEKLFF.

The CDR3 coding sequence is TGTGCCAGCAGCGCCCCAGGACAGGGTTTTTCCTACGAGCAGTACTTC. Protein sequence: CASSAPGQGFSYEQYF. The J gene is TRBJ2-7, the V gene TRBV7-2, with 8 bases fitting TRBD1. Germline V gene lookup returns CDR1 SGHTA and CDR2 FQGNSA. Germline trimming cut 5 bases from V and 1 base from J; bases unmatched to any gene: 10. The CDR3 sequence is 16 residues long.

CDR3 region: CASSVAGGGWDEQFF. The CDR3 bases are TGTGCCAGCAGCGTGGCAGGCGGAGGTTGGGATGAGCAGTTCTTC. The V and J genes are TRBV9 and TRBJ2-1, with D perhaps TRBD2 (5 bases). This CDR3 contains 15 residues. Per germline, CDR1 SGDLS and CDR2 YYNGEE. The ends were cut back, 2 bases at V and 8 bases at J, with 17 bases in the middle.

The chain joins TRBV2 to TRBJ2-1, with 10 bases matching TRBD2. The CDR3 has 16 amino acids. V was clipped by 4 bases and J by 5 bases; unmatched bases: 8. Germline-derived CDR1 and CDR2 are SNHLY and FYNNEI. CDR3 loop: CASSGGVLAGNNEQFF. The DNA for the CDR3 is TGTGCCAGCAGTGGCGGAGTACTAGCGGGGAACAATGAGCAGTTCTTC.

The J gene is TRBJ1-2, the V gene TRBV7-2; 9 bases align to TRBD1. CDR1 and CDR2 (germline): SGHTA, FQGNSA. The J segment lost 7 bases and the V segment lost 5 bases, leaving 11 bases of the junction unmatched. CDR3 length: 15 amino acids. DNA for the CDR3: TGTGCCAGCAGCACCGGGACAGGGTCGGCAAGTGGCTACACCTTC. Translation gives CASSTGTGSASGYTF. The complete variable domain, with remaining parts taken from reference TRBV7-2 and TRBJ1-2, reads GAGVSQSPSNKVTEKGKDVELRCDPISGHTALYWYRQSLGQGLEFLIYFQGNSAPDKSGLPSDRFSAERTGGSVSTLTIQRTQQEDSAVYLCASSTGTGSASGYTFGSGTRLTVV.

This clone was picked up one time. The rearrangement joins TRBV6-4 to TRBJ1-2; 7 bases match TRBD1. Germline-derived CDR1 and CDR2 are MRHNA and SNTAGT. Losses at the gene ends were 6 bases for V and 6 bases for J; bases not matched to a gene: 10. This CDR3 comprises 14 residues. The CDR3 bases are TGTGCCAGCAGCCCGACAGGGTGGTTGGATGGCTACACCTTC. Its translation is CASSPTGWLDGYTF.

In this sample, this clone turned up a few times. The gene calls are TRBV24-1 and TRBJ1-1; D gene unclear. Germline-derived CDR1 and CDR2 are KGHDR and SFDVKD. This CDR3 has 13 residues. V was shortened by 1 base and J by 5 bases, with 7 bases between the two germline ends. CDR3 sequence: CATSDFPGTEAFF. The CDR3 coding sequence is TGTGCCACCAGTGATTTTCCGGGGACTGAAGCTTTCTTT.

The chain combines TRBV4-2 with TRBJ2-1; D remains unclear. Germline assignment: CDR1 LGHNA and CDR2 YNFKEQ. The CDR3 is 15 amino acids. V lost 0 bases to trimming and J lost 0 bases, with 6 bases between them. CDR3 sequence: CASSQDLASYNEQFF. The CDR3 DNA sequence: TGTGCCAGCAGCCAAGATTTAGCCTCCTACAATGAGCAGTTCTTC.

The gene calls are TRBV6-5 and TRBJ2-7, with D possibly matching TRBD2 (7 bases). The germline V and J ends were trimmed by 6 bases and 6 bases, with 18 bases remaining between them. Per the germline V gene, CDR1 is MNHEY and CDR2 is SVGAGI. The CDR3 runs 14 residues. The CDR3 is CASRGGANGIEQYF. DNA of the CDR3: TGTGCCAGCAGGGGGGGGGCGAACGGGATCGAGCAGTACTTC.

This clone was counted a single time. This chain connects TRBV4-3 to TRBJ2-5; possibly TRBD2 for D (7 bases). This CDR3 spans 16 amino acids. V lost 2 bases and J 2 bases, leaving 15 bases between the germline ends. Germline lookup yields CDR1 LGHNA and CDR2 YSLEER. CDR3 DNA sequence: TGCGCCAGCAGCCAATACGCGGGGGCCCCACAAGAGACCCAGTACTTC. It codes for CASSQYAGAPQETQYF.

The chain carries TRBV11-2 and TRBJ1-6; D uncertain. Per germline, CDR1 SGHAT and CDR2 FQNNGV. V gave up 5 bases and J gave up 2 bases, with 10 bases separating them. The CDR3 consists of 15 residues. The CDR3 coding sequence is TGTGCCAGCAGCGGAGGCAGGACCTATAATTCACCCCTCCACTTT. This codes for CASSGGRTYNSPLHF.